Following are 19 T cell receptor beta chains from one sample sequenced in a study of tissue T cells after allogeneic stem cell transplantation. Specified time point: mouse harvest day 14 after allogeneic transplant. Mouse grafts combined 10^7 T-cell-depleted bone marrow cells with 10^6 splenic CD5+ T cells. TCRdb's table, derived via immunoSEQ multiplex PCR, lists solely in-frame clones and lacks some. The sample contains around 5,000 clones, 45% of which appear only once. Sequences were obtained from gut tissue. The receptor set was obtained from a female BALB/c mouse given C57BL/6 T cells with graft-versus-host disease after an allogeneic hematopoietic cell transplant.

In regard to this clone: Gene names follow the mouse nomenclature. Sequencing ends 1 residue short of the CDR3 end; the germline J gene provides the rest. The rearrangement links TRBV19 to TRBJ1-6, with a weak D call TRBD1 (5 bases). TRBJ1-6 carries the ORF label, with uncertain function. Germline CDR1 is FNHDT and CDR2 is SITEND (reference sequence). This CDR3 region has 14 residues. Trimming shortened V by 0 bases and J by 7 bases, and 8 bases separated the two germline ends. The CDR3 sequence is CASSIGEGNSPLYF. The sequenced part of the CDR3 DNA is TGTGCCAGCAGTATAGGGGAGGGGAATTCGCCCCTCTAC.

This clone is medium-sized. Mouse gene names and germline throughout. The CDR3 extends 1 residue past the end of the read, so its final part is completed from the germline J gene. V gene TRBV12-1 combines with J gene TRBJ2-7, with TRBD2 matching 13 bases. This CDR3 has 14 residues. Germline V lookup: CDR1 SGHSN, CDR2 HYEKVE. With 2 bases clipped from V and 5 bases from J, the junction kept 2 bases outside the gene matches. CDR3 DNA (partial): TGTGCCAGCTCTCGCGGGACTGGGGGGGATGAACAGTAC. Translating it yields CASSRGTGGDEQY. The full CDR3 reads CASSRGTGGDEQYF.

Only one count was recorded for this clone. The genes are named according to mouse. The read ends 1 residue before the CDR3 terminus; that terminus is restored from the germline J gene. The chain carries TRBV23 and TRBJ2-5; TRBD1 reflects the table's D call only, with no check against the DNA. Germline V lookup: CDR1 KGHTA, CDR2 FQNQQP. The CDR3 consists of 15 residues. The CDR3 bases that were read are TGCTCCAGCAGTCAATGGGACAGGGGTTTTGACACCCAGTAC. The encoded protein is CSSSQWDRGFDTQY. The entire CDR3 protein reads CSSSQWDRGFDTQYF.

Notes on this clone: Mismatch with germline at one junction end may stem from a read error. Genes here carry mouse names. The read terminates 1 residue before the CDR3 end, so the remaining end is supplied by the germline J gene. The chain is built from TRBV13-3 and TRBJ2-7; D is uncertain. The CDR3 runs to 11 residues. Germline V lookup: CDR1 NNHDY, CDR2 SYVADS. The CDR3 DNA, read in part, is TGTGCCACAGCACGGGTTTATGCACAGTAC. Translating it yields CATARVYAQY. The complete CDR3 reads CATARVYAQYF.

This clone has more than one count but fewer than ten. The listed genes are named as in mouse. The DNA ends 1 residue before the CDR3 does, and the rest of the CDR3 is filled in from the germline J gene. The chain has TRBV3 and TRBJ2-3, with D perhaps matching TRBD1 (6 bases). Germline CDR1 is SNHLY and CDR2 is FYNGKV (reference sequence). The CDR3 loop spans 14 amino acids. Trimming cost V 5 bases and J 0 bases, with 9 bases left between them. CDR3 in amino acids: CASSRDISAETLYF. CDR3 DNA (partial): TGTGCCAGCAGCCGGGACATTAGTGCAGAAACGCTGTAT.

Remarks on this clone: Gene names are mouse gene names. The read is 1 residue too short to cover the CDR3 end, so that end is filled in from the germline J gene. The chain is built from TRBV3 and TRBJ2-1, with 10 bases that match TRBD1. The CDR3 extends over 13 amino acids. V was pared by 4 bases and J by 9 bases, with 3 bases of the junction left unmatched. Germline V gene lookup returns CDR1 SNHLY and CDR2 FYNGKV (reference sequence). The CDR3 bases that were read are TGTGCCAGCAGCTCCGGGACAGGGGTTGAGCAGTTC. Encoded protein: CASSSGTGVEQF. In full, the CDR3 is CASSSGTGVEQFF.

Remarks on this clone: Genes here carry mouse names. The read stops 1 residue short of the end of the CDR3; the missing end is completed from the germline J gene. The chain employs TRBV23 and TRBJ1-3. The CDR3 covers 15 residues. Germline V CDR1 and CDR2: KGHTA, FQNQQP. The DNA read from the CDR3 is TGCTCCAGCAGTCAATCGCCCGATTCTGGAAATACGCTCTAT. This encodes CSSSQSPDSGNTLY. In full, the CDR3 reads CSSSQSPDSGNTLYF. Using reference TRBV23 and TRBJ1-3 for the parts outside the CDR3, the full variable domain is DAAVTQKPRYLIKMKGQEAEMKCIPEKGHTAVFWYQQKQSKELKFLIYFQNQQPLDQIDMVKERFSAVCPSSSLCSLGIRTCEAEDSALYLCSSSQSPDSGNTLYFGEGSRLIVV.

By frequency in the sample, this clone is medium-sized. Gene names and germline refer to mouse. Read sequence stops 1 residue before the CDR3 end, and the germline J gene provides the missing end. J is TRBJ1-2 and V is TRBV26, with D perhaps TRBD1 (5 bases). Trimming took 0 bases from V and 4 from J, leaving 6 bases between them. This CDR3 contains 13 residues. The germline V gene encodes CDR1 KGHPV and CDR2 FQNQEV (reference sequence). The part of the CDR3 DNA that was read is TGTGCCAGCAGTCTGTCGGGGGGCTCCGACTACACC. The encoded protein is CASSLSGGSDYT. In full, the CDR3 is CASSLSGGSDYTF.

To note about this clone: Gene labels here are mouse ones. The CDR3 is cut off 1 residue early in the read; its end comes from the germline J gene. V and J are TRBV12-2 and TRBJ2-2; 8 bases match TRBD2. The CDR3 length is 16 residues. V lost 0 bases and J lost 3; bases outside the gene matches: 5. Germline CDR1 SGHLS, CDR2 HYDKME. The CDR3 loop is CASSLGGARDTGQLYF. The CDR3 DNA, read in part, is TGTGCCAGCTCTCTCGGGGGGGCGCGGGACACCGGGCAGCTCTAC.

Notes on this clone: The genes are named according to mouse. The CDR3 is cut off 1 residue early in the read; its end comes from the germline J gene. The chain recombines TRBV13-1 with TRBJ2-4; TRBD1 matches at 7 bases. The V gene end was trimmed by 3 bases and the J gene end by 7 bases; junction bases not matched to a gene: 5. Per germline, CDR1 NSHNY and CDR2 SYGAGN. The CDR3 is 13 amino acids. CDR3 sequence: CASSGDRADTLYF. The sequenced part of the CDR3 DNA is TGTGCCAGCAGTGGAGACAGGGCCGACACCTTGTAC.

Points on this clone: Mouse gene names apply. Sequencing ends 1 residue short of the CDR3 end; the germline J gene provides the rest. The chain employs TRBV3 and TRBJ2-7; 8 bases agree with TRBD1. The junction had 4 bases not matched to a gene; V was cut back by 5 bases and J by 7 bases. The germline CDR1 and CDR2 sequences are SNHLY and FYNGKV (reference sequence). This CDR3 is 12 amino acids long. The CDR3 bases that were read are TGTGCCAGCAGCGGACAGGGAAAAGAACAGTAC. It yields the protein CASSGQGKEQY. The whole CDR3 region reads CASSGQGKEQYF.

This clone was picked up a small number of times. The genes are named according to mouse. Read coverage stops 1 residue before the CDR3 terminus; the germline J gene supplies the remainder. The chain joins TRBV26 to TRBJ2-7, with 8 bases that match TRBD1. The CDR3 sequence is 13 residues long. Unmatched junction bases numbered 8, after V lost 6 bases and J lost 7 bases. Looked up from germline, CDR1 is KGHPV and CDR2 is FQNQEV (reference sequence). This CDR3 reads CASSPRDRSEQYF. The CDR3 DNA, read in part, is TGTGCCAGCAGCCCCCGGGACAGGAGCGAACAGTAC.

This clone came up a few times. The germline and genes are mouse ones. The read ends 1 residue early relative to the CDR3; the germline J gene fills the gap. The J gene is TRBJ1-4, the V gene TRBV26; D not resolved. CDR3 size: 14 residues. In germline, CDR1 is KGHPV, CDR2 FQNQEV (reference sequence). Trimming removed 4 bases from V and 0 bases from J, with 6 bases in between. Here the CDR3 reads CASSHRISNERLFF. The sequenced CDR3 bases are TGTGCCAGCAGTCACAGAATTTCCAACGAAAGATTATTT.

For this clone: The genes are named according to mouse. Sequencing ends 1 residue short of the CDR3 end; the germline J gene provides the rest. The V and J genes are TRBV3 and TRBJ2-3; 7 nucleotides match TRBD1. Trimming cost V 2 bases and J 2 bases; bases outside gene matches: 4. The germline V gene has CDR1 SNHLY and CDR2 FYNGKV (reference sequence). The CDR3 consists of 15 residues. CDR3 loop: CASSLMGQHAETLYF. Incomplete CDR3 DNA: TGTGCCAGCAGCTTAATGGGACAGCATGCAGAAACGCTGTAT. The full variable domain, in which reference TRBV3 and TRBJ2-3 provide the parts outside the CDR3, is GPKVLQIPSHQIIDMGQMVTLNCDPVSNHLYFYWYKQILGQQMEFLVNFYNGKVMEKSKLFKDQFSVERPDGSYFTLKIQPTALEDSAVYFCASSLMGQHAETLYFGSGTRLTVL.

This clone is medium-sized by share. Gene names and germline refer to mouse. The observed sequence ends 1 residue before the CDR3 terminus, with the missing tail filled in from the germline J gene. The chain carries TRBV23 and TRBJ2-7; TRBD1, as called in the table, went unchecked against the DNA. The CDR3 length is 14 residues. The germline gives CDR1 KGHTA, CDR2 FQNQQP. The CDR3 is CSSSQSGTGYEQYF. CDR3 DNA, as far as it was read: TGCTCCAGCAGTCAATCCGGGACAGGGTATGAACAGTAC.

About this clone itself: Genes and germline come from the mouse. The CDR3 is cut off 1 residue early in the read; its end comes from the germline J gene. The gene calls are TRBV3 and TRBJ1-4; no clear D gene. This CDR3 has 14 residues. The germline CDR1 and CDR2 sequences are SNHLY and FYNGKV (reference sequence). Trimming cost V 5 bases and J 0 bases, with 7 bases left between them. The CDR3 reads CASSRLFSNERLFF. CDR3 DNA (partial): TGTGCCAGCAGCCGACTCTTTTCCAACGAAAGATTATTT.

Concerning this clone: Gene names refer to mouse genes. From the germline J gene comes the end of the CDR3, since the read stops 1 residue before it. V is TRBV12-2 and J is TRBJ1-4, with D maybe TRBD1 (6 bases). V lost 0 bases and J 4 bases, leaving 8 bases between the germline ends. Germline V gene lookup returns CDR1 SGHLS and CDR2 HYDKME. The CDR3 spans 14 residues. The sequenced CDR3 bases are TGTGCCAGCTCTCTCGACAGGAGCAACGAAAGATTATTT. Protein: CASSLDRSNERLF. The full CDR3 sequence reads CASSLDRSNERLFF.

This clone is medium-sized within its sample. Mouse names are used for the genes. The CDR3 extends 1 residue past the end of the read, so its final part is completed from the germline J gene. The chain is built from TRBV26 and TRBJ1-6; D gene unclear. TRBJ1-6 qualifies as an ORF whose function is uncertain. Germline CDR1 KGHPV, CDR2 FQNQEV (reference sequence). V dropped 1 base and J dropped 1 base, with 5 bases sitting between them. This CDR3 region has 15 residues. The CDR3 bases that were read are TGTGCCAGCAGTCTGTTCAGATCCTATAATTCGCCCCTCTAC. This encodes CASSLFRSYNSPLY. The whole CDR3 protein is CASSLFRSYNSPLYF.

Worth noting for this clone: Gene names denote mouse genes. The CDR3 end is not reached by the read, which stops 1 residue before it; the germline J gene fills it in. The rearrangement joins TRBV1 to TRBJ2-3, with 10 bases matching TRBD2. Losses at the gene ends were 4 bases for V and 2 bases for J; bases not matched to a gene: 3. The germline gives CDR1 NSQYPW, CDR2 LRSPGD (reference sequence). CDR3 size: 15 residues. CDR3 bases read: TGCACCTGCAGTGTGACTGGGGGGTATGCAGAAACGCTGTAT. The encoded protein is CTCSVTGGYAETLY. The CDR3 in full is CTCSVTGGYAETLYF.